What follows are 3 T cell receptor beta chains derived from one specimen sequenced in a study of T cell responses to AZD1222 COVID-19 vaccine. TCRdb keeps only in-frame clones here, not all; method: immunoSEQ multiplex PCR. The data contain 95,000 to 150,000 clones, around 86% of them singletons. This specimen was peripheral blood, taken on day 0 of AZD1222 vaccination. The receptors were gathered from an adult in good health.

This chain uses TRBV18 with TRBJ2-7; 8 bases map to TRBD1. Per germline, CDR1 KGHSH and CDR2 LQKENI. The length of the CDR3 is 14 residues. The V gene end was trimmed by 6 bases and the J gene end by 6 bases; junction bases not matched to a gene: 10. The CDR3 DNA reads as TGTGCCAGCTCCACCAGACAGGGGAAAGGCGAGCAGTACTTC. Translated: CASSTRQGKGEQYF.

The chain uses TRBV28 and TRBJ2-1, with TRBD1 identical over 8 bases. The V segment lost 4 bases and the J segment 8 bases; nucleotides outside the gene matches: 1. The germline CDR1 and CDR2 sequences are MDHEN and SYDVKM. The CDR3 sequence is 12 residues long. CDR3 region: CASSSGGYEQFF. The CDR3 bases are TGTGCCAGCAGTTCAGGGGGCTATGAGCAGTTCTTC.

This clone was observed once. This chain connects TRBV29-1 to TRBJ2-7, with D perhaps TRBD1 or TRBD2 (5 bases each). The V gene lost 7 bases and the J gene lost 7 bases, with 14 bases spanning the gap. This CDR3 is built from 11 residues. Germline V gene sequence: CDR1 SQVTM, CDR2 ANQGSEA. The CDR3 sequence: CSGGVMGEQYF. The CDR3 DNA reads TGCAGCGGAGGGGTGATGGGGGAGCAGTACTTC.